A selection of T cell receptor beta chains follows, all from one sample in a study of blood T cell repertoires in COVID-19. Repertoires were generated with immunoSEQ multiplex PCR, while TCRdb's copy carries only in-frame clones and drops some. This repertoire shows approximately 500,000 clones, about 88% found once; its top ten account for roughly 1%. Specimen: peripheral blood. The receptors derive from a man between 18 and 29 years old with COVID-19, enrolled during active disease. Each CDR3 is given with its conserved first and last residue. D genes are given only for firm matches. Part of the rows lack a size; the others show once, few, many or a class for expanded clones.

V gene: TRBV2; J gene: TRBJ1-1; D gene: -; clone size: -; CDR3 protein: CASSDRDYGRTEAFF; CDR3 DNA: TGTGCCAGCAGCGACCGGGACTACGGGAGGACTGAAGCTTTCTTT
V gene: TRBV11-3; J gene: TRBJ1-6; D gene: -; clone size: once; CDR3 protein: CASSLDRGPSSYNSPLHF; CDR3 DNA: TGTGCCAGCAGCTTAGACAGGGGACCTAGCTCCTATAATTCACCCCTCCACTTT
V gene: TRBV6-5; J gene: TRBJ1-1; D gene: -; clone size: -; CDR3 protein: CASSYSTAGATEAFF; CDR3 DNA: TGTGCCAGCAGTTACTCGACTGCGGGTGCCACTGAAGCTTTCTTT
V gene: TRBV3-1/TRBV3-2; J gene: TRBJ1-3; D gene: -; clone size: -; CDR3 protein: CASSQVAAVGNTIYF; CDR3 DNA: TGTGCCAGCAGCCAAGTAGCGGCAGTAGGAAACACCATATATTTT
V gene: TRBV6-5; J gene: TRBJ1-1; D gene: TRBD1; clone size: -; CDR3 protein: CASSRDRGVTEAFF; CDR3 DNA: TGTGCCAGCAGCCGCGACAGGGGGGTCACTGAAGCTTTCTTT
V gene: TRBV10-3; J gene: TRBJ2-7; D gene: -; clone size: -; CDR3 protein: CAISEGVAFITYEQYF; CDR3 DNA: TGTGCCATCAGTGAGGGAGTAGCCTTCATCACCTACGAGCAGTACTTC
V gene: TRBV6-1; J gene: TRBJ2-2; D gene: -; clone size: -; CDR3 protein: CASSDRVITGELFF; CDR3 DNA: TGTGCCAGCAGTGACAGGGTAATAACCGGGGAGCTGTTTTTT
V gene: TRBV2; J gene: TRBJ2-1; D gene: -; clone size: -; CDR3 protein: CASTRAGSYNEQFF; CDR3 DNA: TGTGCCAGCACAAGGGCAGGGTCCTACAATGAGCAGTTCTTC
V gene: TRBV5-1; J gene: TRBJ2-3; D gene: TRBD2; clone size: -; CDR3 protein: CASSPGLATDTQYF; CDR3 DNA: TGCGCCAGTTCACCGGGACTAGCAACAGATACGCAGTATTTT
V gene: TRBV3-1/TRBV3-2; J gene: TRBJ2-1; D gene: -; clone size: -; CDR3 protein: CASSRAGAYNEQFF; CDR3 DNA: TGTGCCAGCAGCCGCGCAGGGGCCTACAATGAGCAGTTCTTC
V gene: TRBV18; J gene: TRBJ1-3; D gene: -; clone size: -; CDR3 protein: CASSPQTGSSGNTIYF; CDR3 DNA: TGTGCCAGCTCACCTCAAACAGGGAGCTCTGGAAACACCATATATTTT
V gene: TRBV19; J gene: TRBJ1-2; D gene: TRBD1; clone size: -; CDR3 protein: CASIAQDRGTNYGYTF; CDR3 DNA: TGTGCCAGTATCGCCCAGGACAGGGGAACTAACTATGGCTACACCTTC
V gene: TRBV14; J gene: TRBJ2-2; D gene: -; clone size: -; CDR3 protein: CASSPLTKLNTGELFF; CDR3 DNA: TGTGCCAGCAGCCCTCTTACTAAGCTTAACACCGGGGAGCTGTTTTTT
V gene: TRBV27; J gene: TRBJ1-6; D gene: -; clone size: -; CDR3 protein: CASSFGQPTESPLHF; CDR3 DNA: TGTGCCAGCAGTTTCGGACAACCAACCGAGTCACCCCTCCACTTT
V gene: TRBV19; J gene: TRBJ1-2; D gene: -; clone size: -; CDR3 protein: CASRLLDSYGYTF; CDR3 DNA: TGTGCCAGTAGACTGTTGGACAGCTATGGCTACACCTTC
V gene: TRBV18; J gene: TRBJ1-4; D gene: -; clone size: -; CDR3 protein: CASSPPGLQGVFF; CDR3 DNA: TGTGCCAGCTCACCGCCGGGACTCCAAGGGGTGTTTTTT
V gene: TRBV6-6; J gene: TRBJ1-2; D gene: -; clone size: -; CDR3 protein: CASSQGGTANYGYTF; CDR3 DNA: TGTGCCAGCAGCCAAGGGGGAACGGCTAACTATGGCTACACCTTC
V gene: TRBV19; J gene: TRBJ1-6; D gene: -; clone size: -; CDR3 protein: CASSTTGFGSPLHF; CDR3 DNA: TGTGCCAGTAGTACAACAGGGTTTGGGTCACCCCTCCACTTT
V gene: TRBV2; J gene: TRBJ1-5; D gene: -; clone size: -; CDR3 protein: CASTGNRGNQPQHF; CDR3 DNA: TGTGCCAGCACGGGGAACCGGGGCAATCAGCCCCAGCATTTT
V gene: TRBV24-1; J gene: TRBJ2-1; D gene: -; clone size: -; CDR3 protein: CATSDPTGTREQFF; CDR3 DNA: TGTGCCACCAGTGATCCGACAGGCACTCGTGAGCAGTTCTTC
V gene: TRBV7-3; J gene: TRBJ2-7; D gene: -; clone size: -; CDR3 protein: CASSLLPLSSYEQYF; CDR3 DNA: TGTGCCAGCAGCTTACTCCCTCTAAGCTCCTACGAGCAGTACTTC
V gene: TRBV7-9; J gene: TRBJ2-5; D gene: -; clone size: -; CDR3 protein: CASRGLGETQYF; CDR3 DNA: TGTGCCAGCAGGGGGCTGGGAGAGACCCAGTACTTC